This entry describes one T cell receptor beta chain. What antigen it recognizes has not been identified. The input lacks base qualities; no much larger clone sits a single base away. The method was the immunoSEQ multiplex PCR assay. In the original analysis: A statistical classification framework was built to diagnose cytomegalovirus status from the catalog of TCR beta chain sequences. As stored in TCRdb, this immuneACCESS dataset retains in-frame rearrangements with V and J assigned. A fraction of the clones does not appear; measured against another copy, unresolved V genes explain less than half of the discrepancy, and the remainder lacks a known reason. V, J and clone size reflect that table, while D and trimming were determined from the DNA. The sample profile shows tens of thousands of clones; roughly 91% of them were found once. The ten most abundant clones make up about 2.2% of the sample.

The data were taken from a study of cytomegalovirus exposure and HLA in healthy donors (dated by TCRdb to between 2016 and 2019). Regarding the complete study: The 666 repertoires of the first cohort and the approximately 110 validation repertoires were produced on the same platform, according to a later analysis. The study was designed to test whether signatures of past pathogen exposure could be identified by cataloging public T cell receptors. Along with the roughly 670-subject first cohort, a separate validation cohort of more than 90 different subjects was used. The study combined high-throughput TCR immunosequencing, statistical association of individual TCRs with disease status, and machine learning to predict cytomegalovirus infection status.

The paper's findings and limits, for the study overall: Three of the identified cytomegalovirus-associated TCR beta chains were confirmed in vitro to be specific for cytomegalovirus antigens. A later analysis lacked HLA typing for the validation cohort, so it scored co-occurrence in that cohort across all 110 or so repertoires. Subsequent analysis determined that TCRs grouped into clusters in the first cohort also showed a tendency toward co-occurrence across the 120 validation repertoires, and roughly 94% of cluster scores exceeded 0. The authors suggested that the approach could potentially be extended to other disease states and immunological phenotypes. The classifier was reported to diagnose cytomegalovirus status with high specificity and sensitivity in both the original and validation cohorts. The study gave a list of 150 to 200 TCR beta chains associated with cytomegalovirus. Across donors, most TCR sequences were observed very rarely, whereas some public TCRs were present in many individuals.

Donors formed part of the validation cohort, which comprised 120 subjects and was distinct from the first cohort of some 700 subjects. There are 15 amino acids in the CDR3, from cysteine to phenylalanine inclusive. Only the CDR3 part of the read is kept: 45 bases, read in frame from the first base. CDR1 and CDR2 are drawn from the germline V gene: SGHDT, YYEEEE. At the junction V is shortened by 3 bases and J by 7 bases; bases outside the gene matches: 9. This TCR came from a man aged 30-40 years in good health and CMV-seronegative. The sequencing input was PBMCs. The sequence is built from TRBV5-6 and TRBJ2-5; the junction holds 10 bases that match TRBD2. The CDR3 is CASSSGTGLALTQYF. The DNA sequence reads TGTGCCAGCAGCTCGGGTACGGGACTAGCGCTGACCCAGTACTTC.